This T cell receptor beta chain is from a study of blood T cell repertoires in COVID-19. As processed by the authors: It was from reference gene primer amplification that nucleated cell counts were estimated. Sequencing used immunoSEQ multiplex PCR; TCRdb keeps in-frame clones, though not all of them. The V and J calls and clone size are taken from that table; D and trimming were inferred from the DNA. Altogether about 200,000 clones are present, 80% being singletons, with the ten largest covering 6.5% to 9%. Participants' own reports of clinical history determined their cohort assignment. This clone was detected ten times or more. Germline V gives CDR1 MNHNY, CDR2 SVGAGI (reference sequence). This CDR3 is 14 amino acids long. The V gene end was trimmed by 2 bases and the J gene end by 1 base; junction bases not matched to a gene: 1.

The V call is TRBV6-6, the J call TRBJ2-7; 8 nucleotides align to TRBD2. This clonotype was sampled from a woman between 35 and 50 years old with acute COVID-19. Input material: PBMCs or T cells enriched from blood (not recorded which). This CDR3 reads CASSYGGRSYEQYF. CDR3 in DNA: TGTGCCAGCAGTTACGGCGGGAGGTCCTACGAGCAGTACTTC.